This TCR beta chain comes out of a study of T cell changes during pregnancy in multiple sclerosis. The CDR3 runs to 15 residues. From germline, CDR1 is SGHDN and CDR2 FVKESK. V lost 4 bases, J lost 3 bases, and 6 bases stayed unmatched. The assay was immunoSEQ multiplex PCR, and TCRdb's table has in-frame clones only and misses some. The sample records under 40,000 clones, 90% being singletons. This sequence joins TRBV14 and TRBJ2-5; 9 positions match TRBD2. The source was CD4+ T cells from peripheral blood mononuclear cells, collected in the second trimester of pregnancy. The TCR comes from a female donor with multiple sclerosis, enrolled in a pregnancy study. The CDR3 bases are TGTGCCAGCAGCCGGATTATAGCGGGGGAAGAGACCCAGTACTTC. Amino acid sequence: CASSRIIAGEETQYF.